The rows below give T cell receptor beta chains drawn from one sample of a study of blood T cell repertoires in COVID-19. Profiled with immunoSEQ multiplex PCR; TCRdb holds only in-frame clones, not every one. The table has 130,000 to 150,000 clones, 79% seen once. The specimen was peripheral blood. These TCRs come from a man aged 55 to 70 with acute or convalescent COVID-19. Both conserved end residues are part of each CDR3. Fields, in order: V gene, clone size, D gene, J gene, CDR3 DNA, CDR3 protein. The D gene is left open where the match is weak. Only part of the rows carry a size: once, few, many, or a class if the clone is expanded.

v_gene: TRBV15; abundance: medium-sized; d_gene: TRBD1; j_gene: TRBJ2-7; CDR3nt: TGTGCCACCAGCAAAGGGGGCGACAGCTCCTACGAGCAGTACTTC; CDR3aa: CATSKGGDSSYEQYF
v_gene: TRBV7-8; abundance: once; d_gene: -; j_gene: TRBJ1-1; CDR3nt: TGTGCCAGCAGCTTGAGCCTTGAAGCTTTCTTT; CDR3aa: CASSLSLEAFF
v_gene: TRBV7-8; abundance: -; d_gene: TRBD2; j_gene: TRBJ2-1; CDR3nt: TGTGCCAGCAGCCGCGGGAGGTACAATGAGCAGTTCTTC; CDR3aa: CASSRGRYNEQFF
v_gene: TRBV2; abundance: few; d_gene: -; j_gene: TRBJ2-7; CDR3nt: TGTGCCAGCAGCACATACTACGAGCAGTACTTC; CDR3aa: CASSTYYEQYF
v_gene: TRBV11-2; abundance: -; d_gene: -; j_gene: TRBJ2-7; CDR3nt: TGTGCCAGCAGCTTTGCCCCCTCCGGGAGAGGCTCCTACGAGCAGTACTTC; CDR3aa: CASSFAPSGRGSYEQYF
v_gene: TRBV19; abundance: -; d_gene: TRBD1; j_gene: TRBJ1-5; CDR3nt: TGTGCCAGTAGTCCCGACAGGGGAGGCAATCAGCCCCAGCATTTT; CDR3aa: CASSPDRGGNQPQHF
v_gene: TRBV7-9; abundance: -; d_gene: TRBD2; j_gene: TRBJ2-5; CDR3nt: TGTGCCAGCAGCTTAGGGCTAGCGGAAGAGACCCAGTACTTC; CDR3aa: CASSLGLAEETQYF
v_gene: TRBV21-1; abundance: -; d_gene: -; j_gene: TRBJ1-2; CDR3nt: TGTGCCAGCAGCAAAAGGATGGCACAGGGGGCTATGGGTTACTATGGCTACACCTTC; CDR3aa: CASSKRMAQGAMGYYGYTF
v_gene: TRBV7-2; abundance: once; d_gene: -; j_gene: TRBJ2-5; CDR3nt: TGTGCCAGCAGCCCGAGGGGGGGTGAGACCCAGTACTTC; CDR3aa: CASSPRGGETQYF
v_gene: TRBV6-5; abundance: -; d_gene: -; j_gene: TRBJ2-6; CDR3nt: TGTGCCAGCTCTCCCCCCCGGGCTGGGGCCAACGTCCTGACTTTC; CDR3aa: CASSPPRAGANVLTF
v_gene: TRBV2; abundance: -; d_gene: -; j_gene: TRBJ2-3; CDR3nt: TGTGCCAGCAGTGTAGCGGAGACCACAGATACGCAGTATTTT; CDR3aa: CASSVAETTDTQYF
v_gene: TRBV6-5; abundance: -; d_gene: TRBD1; j_gene: TRBJ1-3; CDR3nt: TGTGCCAGCAGTCCCGGGACAGTCATATATTTT; CDR3aa: CASSPGTVIYF
v_gene: TRBV27; abundance: -; d_gene: -; j_gene: TRBJ2-1; CDR3nt: TGTGCCAGCAGCAAACAGGGTTCCTACAATGAGCAGTTCTTC; CDR3aa: CASSKQGSYNEQFF
v_gene: TRBV12-3/TRBV12-4; abundance: once; d_gene: -; j_gene: TRBJ1-2; CDR3nt: TGTGCCAGCAGTTCTAGATATGGCTACACCTTC; CDR3aa: CASSSRYGYTF
v_gene: TRBV10-3; abundance: -; d_gene: -; j_gene: TRBJ1-2; CDR3nt: TGTGCCATCAGTGAGTCGACAGTTAACTATGGCTACACCTTC; CDR3aa: CAISESTVNYGYTF
v_gene: TRBV4-1; abundance: -; d_gene: TRBD2; j_gene: TRBJ2-6; CDR3nt: TGCGCCAGCAGCCAAGACCGACTAGCGGTTTCTGGGGCCAACGTCCTGACTTTC; CDR3aa: CASSQDRLAVSGANVLTF